The source of this T cell receptor beta chain is a study of response to subunit inactivated influenza vaccine. This CDR3 is 11 amino acids long. Trimming removed 6 bases at V and 7 bases at J, with 7 bases between. CDR1 and CDR2 from the germline V gene are MNHNS and SASEGT. MiXCR was run by TCRdb on the RT-PCR reads, yielding one entry per CDR3 protein. The sample consists of about 650,000 distinct CDR3 sequences, more than 15% of them appearing once. Sample: PBMCs from blood, taken approximately 13 days after vaccination. This sequence joins TRBV6-1 and TRBJ2-1, with D unclear. This TCR derives from a man aged 45-65 years who received an inactivated influenza vaccine. The CDR3 is CASRRANEQFF. CDR3 in DNA: TGTGCCAGCAGGAGAGCTAATGAGCAGTTCTTC.